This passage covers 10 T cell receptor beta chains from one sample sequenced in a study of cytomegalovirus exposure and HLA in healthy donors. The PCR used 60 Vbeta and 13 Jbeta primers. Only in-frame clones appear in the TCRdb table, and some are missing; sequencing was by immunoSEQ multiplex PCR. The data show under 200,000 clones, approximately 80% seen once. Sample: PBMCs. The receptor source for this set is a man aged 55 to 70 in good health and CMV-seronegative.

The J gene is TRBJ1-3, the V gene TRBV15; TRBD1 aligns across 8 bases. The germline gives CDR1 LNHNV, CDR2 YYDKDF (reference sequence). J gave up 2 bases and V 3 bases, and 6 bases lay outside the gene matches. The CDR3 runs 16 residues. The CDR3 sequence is CATSSPDRGTGNTIYF. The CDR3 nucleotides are TGTGCCACCAGCAGTCCCGACAGGGGAACTGGAAACACCATATATTTT.

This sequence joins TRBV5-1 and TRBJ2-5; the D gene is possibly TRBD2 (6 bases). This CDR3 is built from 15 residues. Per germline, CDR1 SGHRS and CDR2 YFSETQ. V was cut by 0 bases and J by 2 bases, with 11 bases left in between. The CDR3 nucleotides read TGCGCCAGCAGCTTGGAAGCAGGGACTCAAGAGACCCAGTACTTC. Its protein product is CASSLEAGTQETQYF.

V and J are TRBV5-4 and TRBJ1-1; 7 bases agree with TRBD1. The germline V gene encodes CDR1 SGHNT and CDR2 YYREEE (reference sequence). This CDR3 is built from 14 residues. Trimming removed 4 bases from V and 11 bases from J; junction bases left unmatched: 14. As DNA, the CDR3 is TGTGCCAGCAGCACCTCTCGGCAGGGGGGTGATGCTTTCTTT. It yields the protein CASSTSRQGGDAFF.

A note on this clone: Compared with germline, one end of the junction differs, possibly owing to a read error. The CDR3 DNA is TGTGCTAGCAGCCCATACCAGACTAGCACAGATACGCAGTATTTT. Amino acids: CASSPYQTSTDTQYF. V is TRBV7-7 and J is TRBJ2-3; D is unresolved. The germline V gene has CDR1 SSHAT and CDR2 FNYEAQ (reference sequence). The CDR3 consists of 15 residues.

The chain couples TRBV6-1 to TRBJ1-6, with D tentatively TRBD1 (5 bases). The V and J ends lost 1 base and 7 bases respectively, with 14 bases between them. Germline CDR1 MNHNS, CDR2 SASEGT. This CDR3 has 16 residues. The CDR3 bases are TGTGCCAGCAGTGAAGGGGGGGGGTTAATCAATTCACCCCTCCACTTT. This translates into CASSEGGGLINSPLHF.

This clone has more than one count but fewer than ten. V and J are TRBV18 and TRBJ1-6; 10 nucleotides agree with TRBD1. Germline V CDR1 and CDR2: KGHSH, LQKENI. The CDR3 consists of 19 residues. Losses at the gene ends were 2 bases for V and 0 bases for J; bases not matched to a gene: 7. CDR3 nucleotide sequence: TGTGCCAGCTCACCAAAGACAGGGGGCCTTAGCTCCTATAATTCACCCCTCCACTTT. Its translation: CASSPKTGGLSSYNSPLHF. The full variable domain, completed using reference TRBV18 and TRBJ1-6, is NAGVMQNPRHLVRRRGQEARLRCSPMKGHSHVYWYRQLPEEGLKFMVYLQKENIIDESGMPKERFSAEFPKEGPSILRIQQVVRGDSAAYFCASSPKTGGLSSYNSPLHFGNGTRLTVT.

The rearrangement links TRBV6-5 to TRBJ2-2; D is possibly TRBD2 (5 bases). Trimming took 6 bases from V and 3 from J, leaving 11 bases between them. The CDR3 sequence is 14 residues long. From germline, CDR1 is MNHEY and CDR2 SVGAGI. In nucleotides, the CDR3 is TGTGCCAGCAGGGCCCCAGCGGACACCGGGGAGCTGTTTTTT. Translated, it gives CASRAPADTGELFF.

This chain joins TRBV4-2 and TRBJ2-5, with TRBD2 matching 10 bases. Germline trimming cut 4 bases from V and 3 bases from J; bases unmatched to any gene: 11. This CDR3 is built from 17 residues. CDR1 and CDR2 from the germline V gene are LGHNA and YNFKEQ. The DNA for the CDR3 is TGTGCCAGCAGCCGGCAGCTAGCGGGGGCCACGAAAGAGACCCAGTACTTC. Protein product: CASSRQLAGATKETQYF.

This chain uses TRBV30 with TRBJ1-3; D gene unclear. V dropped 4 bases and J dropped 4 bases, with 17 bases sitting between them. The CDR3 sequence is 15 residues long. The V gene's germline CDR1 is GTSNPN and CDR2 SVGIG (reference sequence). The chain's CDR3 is CAWINPTGAGNTIYF. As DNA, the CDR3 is TGTGCCTGGATTAACCCGACGGGAGCGGGAAACACCATATATTTT.

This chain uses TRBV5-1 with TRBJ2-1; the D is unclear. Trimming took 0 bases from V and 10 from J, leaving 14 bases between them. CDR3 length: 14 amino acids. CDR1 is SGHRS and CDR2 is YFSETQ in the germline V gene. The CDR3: CASSLEATPPEQFF. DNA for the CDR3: TGCGCCAGCAGCTTGGAGGCGACTCCTCCCGAGCAGTTCTTC.